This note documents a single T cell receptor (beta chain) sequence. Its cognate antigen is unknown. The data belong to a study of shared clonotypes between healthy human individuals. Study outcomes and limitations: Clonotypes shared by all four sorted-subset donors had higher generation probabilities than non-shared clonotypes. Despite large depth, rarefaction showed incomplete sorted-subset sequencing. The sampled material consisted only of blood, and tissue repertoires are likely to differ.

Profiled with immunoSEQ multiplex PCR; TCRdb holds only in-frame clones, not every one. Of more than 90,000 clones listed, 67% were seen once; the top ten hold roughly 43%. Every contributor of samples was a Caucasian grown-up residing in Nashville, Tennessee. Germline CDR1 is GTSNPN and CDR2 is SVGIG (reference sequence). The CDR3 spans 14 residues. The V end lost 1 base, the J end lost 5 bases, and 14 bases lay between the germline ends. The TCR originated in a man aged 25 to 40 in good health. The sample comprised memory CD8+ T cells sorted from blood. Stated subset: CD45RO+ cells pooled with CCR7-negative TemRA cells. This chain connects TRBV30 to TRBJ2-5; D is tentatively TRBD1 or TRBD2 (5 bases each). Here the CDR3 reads CAWSDMTGLETQYF. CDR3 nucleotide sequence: TGTGCCTGGAGTGATATGACGGGGCTGGAGACCCAGTACTTC.